This T cell receptor beta chain is from a study of high-grade serous ovarian cancer treatment subgroups. Tumor samples were taken before definitive surgery or chemotherapy. Data came from immunoSEQ multiplex PCR; TCRdb stores just in-frame clones and leaves some out. This sample has around 16,000 clones; approximately 71% occur once, and the top ten carry over 4%. CDR1 MNHEY and CDR2 SMNVEV come from the germline V gene (reference sequence). CDR3 length equals 15 residues. Deletions cut 6 bases from V and 3 bases from J, with 17 bases between. V usage is TRBV27 and J usage is TRBJ1-2, with D tentatively TRBD1 (6 bases). Material: tumor tissue. The clonotype comes from a human donor with high-grade serous ovarian cancer. The DNA of the CDR3 is TGTGCCAGCAGCCCCAGGGGAAAGAGGGACTATGGCTACACCTTC. Its protein is CASSPRGKRDYGYTF.